The source of this T cell receptor (beta chain) is a study of T cell responses to AZD1222 COVID-19 vaccine. Sequencing used immunoSEQ multiplex PCR; TCRdb keeps in-frame clones, though not all of them. Of roughly 90,000 clones detected, 65% to 90% appear once; the ten largest clones hold 6.3%. Per the germline V gene, CDR1 is LGHNA and CDR2 is YNFKEQ. Trimming removed 2 bases at V and 7 bases at J, with 9 bases between. The CDR3 runs to 12 residues. The chain is built from TRBV4-2 and TRBJ2-7; D gene ambiguous. The sample was peripheral blood, taken on day 0 of AZD1222 vaccination. The TCR comes from an adult in good health. CDR3 protein: CASSQQPPEQYF. The CDR3 DNA sequence: TGTGCCAGCAGCCAACAACCACCAGAGCAGTACTTC.